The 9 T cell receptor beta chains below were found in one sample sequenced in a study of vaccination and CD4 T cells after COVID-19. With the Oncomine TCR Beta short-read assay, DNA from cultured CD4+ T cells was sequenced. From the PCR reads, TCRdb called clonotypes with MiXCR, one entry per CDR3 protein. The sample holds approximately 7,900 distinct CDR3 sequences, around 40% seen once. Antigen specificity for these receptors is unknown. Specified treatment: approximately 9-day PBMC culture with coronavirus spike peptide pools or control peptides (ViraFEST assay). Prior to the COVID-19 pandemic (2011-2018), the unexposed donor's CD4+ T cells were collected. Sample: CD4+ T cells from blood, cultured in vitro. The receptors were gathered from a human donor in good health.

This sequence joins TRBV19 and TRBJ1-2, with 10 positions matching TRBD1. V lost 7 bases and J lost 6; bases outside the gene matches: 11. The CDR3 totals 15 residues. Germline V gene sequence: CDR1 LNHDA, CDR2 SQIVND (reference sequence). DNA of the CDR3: TGTGCCAGTAATCTTCGGACAGGGGGGGGCCATGGCTACACCTTC. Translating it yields CASNLRTGGGHGYTF.

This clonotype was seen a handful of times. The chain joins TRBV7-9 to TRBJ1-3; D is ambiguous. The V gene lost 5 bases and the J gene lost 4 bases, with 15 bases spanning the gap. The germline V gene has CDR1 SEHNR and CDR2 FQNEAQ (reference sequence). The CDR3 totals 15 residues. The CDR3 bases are TGTGCCAGCAGCCCGAAGATCCGAGCCGGAAACACCATATATTTT. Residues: CASSPKIRAGNTIYF.

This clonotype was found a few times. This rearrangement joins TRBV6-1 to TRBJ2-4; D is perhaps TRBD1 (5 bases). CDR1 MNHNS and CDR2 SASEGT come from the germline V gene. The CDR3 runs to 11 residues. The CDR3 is CAAGSGNIQYF. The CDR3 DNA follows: TGTGCAGCAGGGTCCGGAAACATTCAGTACTTC.

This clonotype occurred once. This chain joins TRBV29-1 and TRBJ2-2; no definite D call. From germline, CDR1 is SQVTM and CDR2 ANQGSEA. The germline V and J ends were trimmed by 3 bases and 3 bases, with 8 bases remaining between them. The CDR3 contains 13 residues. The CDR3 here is CSVDRQDTGELFF. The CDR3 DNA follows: TGCAGCGTTGATCGGCAGGACACCGGGGAGCTGTTTTTT.

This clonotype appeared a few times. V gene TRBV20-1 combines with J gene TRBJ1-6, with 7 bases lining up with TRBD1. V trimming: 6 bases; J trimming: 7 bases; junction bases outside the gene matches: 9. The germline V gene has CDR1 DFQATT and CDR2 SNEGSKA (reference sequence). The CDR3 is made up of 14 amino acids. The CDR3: CSADRETRNSPLHF. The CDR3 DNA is TGCAGTGCCGACAGGGAGACGAGGAATTCACCCCTCCACTTT.

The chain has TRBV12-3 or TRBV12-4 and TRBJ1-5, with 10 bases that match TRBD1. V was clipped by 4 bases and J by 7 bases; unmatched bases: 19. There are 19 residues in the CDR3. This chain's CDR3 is CASSSLRDRGRGVRQPQHF. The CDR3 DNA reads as TGTGCCAGCAGTTCACTCCGGGACAGGGGACGCGGGGTTAGACAGCCCCAGCATTTT.

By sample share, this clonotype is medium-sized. The CDR3 nucleotides read TGCAGTGCTAGACCCGGACAGGGGGATAATTCACCCCTCCACTTT. Translation: CSARPGQGDNSPLHF. This chain links TRBV20-1 with TRBJ1-6; the match to TRBD1 covers 10 bases. After removal of 2 bases from V and 5 bases from J, the junction contained 3 bases not matched to a gene. The CDR3 consists of 15 residues. Germline CDR1 and CDR2: DFQATT and SNEGSKA (reference sequence).

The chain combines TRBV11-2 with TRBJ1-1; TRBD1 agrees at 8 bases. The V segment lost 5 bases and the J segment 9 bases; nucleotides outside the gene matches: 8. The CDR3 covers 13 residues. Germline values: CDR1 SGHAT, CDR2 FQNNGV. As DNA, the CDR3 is TGTGCCAGCAGCCTCCGACAGGGGACCAAAGCTTTCTTT. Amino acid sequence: CASSLRQGTKAFF.

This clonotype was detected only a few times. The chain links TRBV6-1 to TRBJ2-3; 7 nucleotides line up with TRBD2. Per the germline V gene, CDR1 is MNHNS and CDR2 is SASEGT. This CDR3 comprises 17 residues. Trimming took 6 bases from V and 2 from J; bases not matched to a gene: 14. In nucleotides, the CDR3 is TGTGCCAGCAGCCGGACTAGACCCGGACTGGACACAGATACGCAGTATTTT. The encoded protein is CASSRTRPGLDTDTQYF.